The source of this T cell receptor beta chain is a study of vaccination effects on CD4 cells after COVID-19. On this clone: The antigen is unknown.

Assay: immunoSEQ multiplex PCR; the TCRdb copy retains only in-frame clones and omits some. This repertoire shows 70,000 to 95,000 clones, 74% found once; its top ten account for 1.5% to 2%. V was pared by 2 bases and J by 8 bases, with 18 bases between. The CDR3 has 15 residues. Germline V lookup: CDR1 MNHEY, CDR2 SVGAGI. Antigen-specific CD4+ T cell clonotypes were called by their expansion after viral peptide-pool culture in ViraFEST. After roughly 10 days in culture, the CD4+ T cells were isolated. Sequenced material: CD4+ T cells from PBMCs cultured with HCoV-229E spike peptides, taken before COVID-19 vaccination. This receptor was taken from a human donor who received a COVID-19 vaccine. This sequence joins TRBV6-5 and TRBJ1-2; D is perhaps TRBD1 (6 bases). CDR3 bases: TGTGCCAGCAGTTACGGAGACAGGCCTTCTGGGGGCTACACCTTC. Translation gives CASSYGDRPSGGYTF.